This passage covers 20 T cell receptor beta chains from one sample sequenced in a study of neurological immune-mediated disorders. TCRdb re-derived calls from the 5' RACE reads in MiXCR, one entry per CDR3 protein. The profile covers roughly 62,000 distinct CDR3 sequences, with around 4.7% appearing a single time and roughly 3.3% taken by the ten largest. Material: PBMCs. These receptors came from a woman in her fifties or sixties with multiple sclerosis.

This clonotype was seen repeatedly, ten times or more. The chain joins TRBV7-8 to TRBJ1-5; no clear D gene. With 5 bases removed from V and 1 base from J, the gap between germline ends came to 6 bases. The CDR3 runs to 13 residues. Germline values: CDR1 SGHVS, CDR2 FQNEAQ. The CDR3 bases are TGTGCCAGCAGCCCCGAAAGCAATCAGCCCCAGCATTTT. It is translated as CASSPESNQPQHF.

This clonotype was observed at least ten times. The rearrangement links TRBV7-3 to TRBJ2-2; 9 nucleotides align to TRBD1. The CDR3 contains 15 residues. J gave up 6 bases and V 5 bases, and 7 bases lay outside the gene matches. CDR1 SGHTA and CDR2 FQGTGA come from the germline V gene. The CDR3 loop is CASSPRTGASGELFF. The CDR3 DNA sequence: TGTGCCAGCAGCCCGAGGACAGGGGCATCCGGGGAGCTGTTTTTT.

The table lists this clonotype with many counts. The J gene is TRBJ2-7, the V gene TRBV5-1; 10 nucleotides agree with TRBD1. Per germline, CDR1 SGHRS and CDR2 YFSETQ. CDR3 length: 15 residues. V dropped 3 bases and J dropped 2; count of bases not matched to a gene: 5. The CDR3 reads CASSSDRGRTYEQYF. The CDR3 DNA is TGCGCCAGCAGCTCGGACAGGGGGAGGACCTACGAGCAGTACTTC.

This clonotype was seen repeatedly, ten times or more. The chain combines TRBV12-3 or TRBV12-4 with TRBJ2-5; 7 nucleotides line up with TRBD2. The CDR3 runs to 14 residues. The V segment lost 3 bases and the J segment 4 bases; nucleotides outside the gene matches: 5. Here the CDR3 reads CASSLGGVSETQYF. DNA of the CDR3: TGTGCCAGCAGTTTGGGAGGGGTTTCAGAGACCCAGTACTTC.

In this sample, this clonotype turned up many times. V usage is TRBV28 and J usage is TRBJ1-1; tentative D call: TRBD1 (5 bases). The CDR3 is 15 residues long. Germline values: CDR1 MDHEN, CDR2 SYDVKM. Deletions cut 6 bases from V and 2 bases from J, with 16 bases between. Here the CDR3 reads CASSLWGGSNTEAFF. The CDR3, as DNA: TGTGCCAGCAGCCTTTGGGGGGGTAGTAACACTGAAGCTTTCTTT. Based on the CDR3 plus reference TRBV28 and TRBJ1-1, the full variable domain is DVKVTQSSRYLVKRTGEKVFLECVQDMDHENMFWYRQDPGLGLRLIYFSYDVKMKEKGDIPEGYSVSREKKERFSLILESASTNQTSMYLCASSLWGGSNTEAFFGQGTRLTVV.

This clonotype was recorded at least ten times. The J gene is TRBJ2-7, the V gene TRBV5-1; a weak D match, TRBD1 (6 bases). The CDR3 totals 15 residues. CDR1 SGHRS and CDR2 YFSETQ come from the germline V gene. The V and J ends lost 0 bases and 5 bases respectively, with 15 bases between them. CDR3 amino acids: CASSLGSGQSDEQYF. DNA of the CDR3: TGCGCCAGCAGCTTGGGGTCCGGACAGAGCGACGAGCAGTACTTC.

This clonotype was seen at least ten times. The rearrangement joins TRBV5-1 to TRBJ1-1, with D maybe TRBD1 (6 bases). The germline gives CDR1 SGHRS, CDR2 YFSETQ. V shed 2 bases and J shed 1 base, with 21 bases lying between them. The CDR3 consists of 18 residues. Here the CDR3 reads CASSFFFQGRRENTEAFF. The CDR3 DNA reads as TGCGCCAGCAGCTTTTTTTTCCAGGGGAGAAGGGAGAACACTGAAGCTTTCTTT.

This clonotype was counted ten times or more. CDR3 bases: TGCGCCAGCAGCTTGGCAGGGAAGACTGAAGCTTTCTTT. Translation gives CASSLAGKTEAFF. This rearrangement joins TRBV5-1 to TRBJ1-1, with D possibly being TRBD1 (5 bases). Germline loops: CDR1 SGHRS, CDR2 YFSETQ. This CDR3 comprises 13 residues. Trimming took off 0 bases at V and 5 bases at J, with 8 bases between the two ends.

There are many counts of this clonotype. The V and J genes are TRBV20-1 and TRBJ1-5, with a tentative D call TRBD1 (5 bases). The V and J ends lost 2 bases and 4 bases respectively, with 9 bases between them. The V gene's germline CDR1 is DFQATT and CDR2 SNEGSKA (reference sequence). CDR3 length: 13 residues. CDR3 region: CSARIGGNQPQHF. In nucleotides, the CDR3 is TGCAGTGCTAGAATTGGGGGGAATCAGCCCCAGCATTTT.

This clonotype was seen ten or more times. The chain has TRBV5-6 and TRBJ1-1, with 8 bases lining up with TRBD1. The CDR3 is 13 residues long. Losses at the gene ends were 4 bases for V and 5 bases for J; bases not matched to a gene: 4. The germline V gene has CDR1 SGHDT and CDR2 YYEEEE. The CDR3 DNA is TGTGCCAGCAGCGATACAGGGGGTACTGAAGCTTTCTTT. It encodes CASSDTGGTEAFF.

Many counts were recorded for this clonotype. V is TRBV20-1 and J is TRBJ2-5; TRBD2 might be the D (6 bases). V was clipped by 0 bases and J by 5 bases, with 13 bases between them. The CDR3 runs 14 residues. Per the germline V gene, CDR1 is DFQATT and CDR2 is SNEGSKA (reference sequence). The CDR3 loop is CSARDWRGGETQYF. CDR3 coding DNA: TGCAGTGCTAGAGATTGGCGGGGTGGGGAGACCCAGTACTTC.

In its sample, this clonotype was seen many times. V and J are TRBV27 and TRBJ2-1; no reliable D call. The V end lost 5 bases, the J end lost 9 bases, and 17 bases lay between the germline ends. The CDR3 runs 14 residues. CDR1 is MNHEY, CDR2 SMNVEV, per germline (reference sequence). The chain's CDR3 is CASSPLEVETEQFF. Written as DNA, the CDR3 is TGTGCCAGCAGTCCTCTCGAGGTGGAGACTGAGCAGTTCTTC.

The chain recombines TRBV7-2 with TRBJ2-2, with D possibly matching TRBD1 (5 bases). The CDR3 totals 14 residues. V shed 5 bases and J shed 1 base, with 8 bases lying between them. CDR1 and CDR2 (germline): SGHTA, FQGNSA. In nucleotides, the CDR3 is TGTGCCAGCAGCCTTACAGGGAACACCGGGGAGCTGTTTTTT. This gives the protein CASSLTGNTGELFF.

The table lists this clonotype with a few counts. A much larger clone lies one base from this, so it may be a read error. This sequence joins TRBV29-1 and TRBJ2-1; D remains unclear. V lost 6 bases, J lost 10 bases, and 10 bases lay in between. CDR1 and CDR2 from the germline V gene are SQVTM and ANQGSEA. The CDR3 has 10 residues. Here the CDR3 reads CSVSRGEQFF. CDR3 coding DNA: TGCAGCGTCAGCCGTGGAGAGCAGTTCTTC.

In its sample, this clonotype was seen many times. An end of the junction does not agree with germline; a read error may underlie this. The chain has TRBV4-2 and TRBJ1-5; 8 positions agree with TRBD1. CDR1 is LGHNA and CDR2 is YNFKEQ in the germline V gene. This CDR3 has 16 residues. The CDR3 nucleotides read TGTGCCAGCAGCCAAGAGATTCAGACAGGGGCTCAGCCCCAGAATTTT. Amino acid sequence: CASSQEIQTGAQPQNF.

Many counts were recorded for this clonotype. The rearrangement uses TRBV27 and TRBJ1-4; 9 positions agree with TRBD1. The CDR3 runs to 15 residues. Trimming took 3 bases from V and 8 from J; bases not matched to a gene: 7. CDR1 MNHEY and CDR2 SMNVEV come from the germline V gene (reference sequence). CDR3 in amino acids: CASSLGDRVGEKLFF. The CDR3 nucleotides read TGTGCCAGCAGTTTGGGGGACAGGGTCGGGGAAAAACTGTTTTTT. Full variable domain (remainder filled in from reference TRBV27 and TRBJ1-4): EAQVTQNPRYLITVTGKKLTVTCSQNMNHEYMSWYRQDPGLGLRQIYYSMNVEVTDKGDVPEGYKVSRKEKRNFPLILESPSPNQTSLYFCASSLGDRVGEKLFFGSGTQLSVL.

This clonotype was seen many times. The chain carries TRBV4-1 and TRBJ1-2; D not certain. CDR1 is MGHRA, CDR2 YSYEKL, per germline. The CDR3 totals 15 residues. V lost 0 bases, J lost 5 bases, and 13 bases lay in between. CDR3 protein: CASSQDDRESYGYTF. In nucleotides, the CDR3 is TGCGCCAGCAGCCAAGATGATAGGGAATCGTATGGCTACACCTTC.

There are many counts of this clonotype. The J gene is TRBJ2-1, the V gene TRBV5-5; the D gene could be TRBD1 or TRBD2 (5 bases each). The ends were cut back, 4 bases at V and 9 bases at J, with 23 bases in the middle. The CDR3 length is 16 residues. Germline V gives CDR1 SGHKS, CDR2 YYEKEE (reference sequence). The CDR3 reads CASSKRTGPVEGEQFF. CDR3 in DNA: TGTGCCAGCAGCAAGAGAACAGGACCCGTCGAGGGTGAGCAGTTCTTC. Supplemented by reference TRBV5-5 and TRBJ2-1, the full variable domain reads DAGVTQSPTHLIKTRGQQVTLRCSPISGHKSVSWYQQVLGQGPQFIFQYYEKEERGRGNFPDRFSARQFPNYSSELNVNALLLGDSALYLCASSKRTGPVEGEQFFGPGTRLTVL.

This clonotype showed up many times. The V and J genes are TRBV29-1 and TRBJ2-5; 7 bases match TRBD1. Germline CDR1 reads SQVTM; CDR2 reads ANQGSEA. This CDR3 is built from 11 residues. Unmatched junction bases numbered 5, after V lost 3 bases and J lost 10 bases. Here the CDR3 reads CSVDTQGFQYF. The CDR3 DNA follows: TGCAGCGTTGATACACAGGGGTTCCAGTACTTC.

The table lists this clonotype with many counts. The chain joins TRBV5-1 to TRBJ2-1; no definite D call. The CDR3 runs 11 residues. V was clipped by 0 bases and J by 8 bases, with 3 bases between them. The germline CDR1 and CDR2 sequences are SGHRS and YFSETQ. In DNA form, the CDR3 reads TGCGCCAGCAGCTTGGGATATGAGCAGTTCTTC. Its translation is CASSLGYEQFF.